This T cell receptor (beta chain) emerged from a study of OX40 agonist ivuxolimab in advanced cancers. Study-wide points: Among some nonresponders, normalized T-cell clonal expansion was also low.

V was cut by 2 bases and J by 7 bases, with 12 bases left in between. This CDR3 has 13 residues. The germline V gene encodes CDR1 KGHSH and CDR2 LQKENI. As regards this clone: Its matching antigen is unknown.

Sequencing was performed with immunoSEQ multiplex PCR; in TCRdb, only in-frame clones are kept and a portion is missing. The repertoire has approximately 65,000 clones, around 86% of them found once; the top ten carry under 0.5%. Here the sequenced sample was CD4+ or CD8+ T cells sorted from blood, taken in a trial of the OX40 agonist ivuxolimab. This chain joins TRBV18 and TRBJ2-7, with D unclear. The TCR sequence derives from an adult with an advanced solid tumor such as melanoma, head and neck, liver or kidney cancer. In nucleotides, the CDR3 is TGTGCCAGCTCACCAGAGACGGGTGGGGAGCAGTACTTC. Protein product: CASSPETGGEQYF.